Below are 3 T cell receptor beta chains sequenced from a single sample in a study of response to subunit inactivated influenza vaccine. TCRdb itself ran the RT-PCR reads through MiXCR, one entry per CDR3 protein. The sample has 430,000 or so distinct CDR3 sequences, roughly 11% seen once. Here the sequenced sample was PBMCs from blood, taken roughly 47 days after vaccination. Receptors were obtained from a man in his fifties who received an inactivated influenza vaccine.

This clonotype was seen at least ten times. This chain joins TRBV7-2 and TRBJ1-5; D is undetermined. Germline CDR1 is SGHTA and CDR2 is FQGNSA. The CDR3 totals 13 residues. Deletions cut 5 bases from V and 7 bases from J, with 12 bases between. CDR3 DNA: TGTGCCAGCAGCCCCGAGGCGGGGCAGCCCCAGCATTTT. This encodes CASSPEAGQPQHF.

This clonotype was observed a few times. The V call is TRBV7-8, the J call TRBJ1-5, with unresolved D. The V gene's germline CDR1 is SGHVS and CDR2 FQNEAQ. The CDR3 is 16 residues long. The V and J ends lost 1 base and 2 bases respectively, with 12 bases between them. As DNA, the CDR3 is TGTGCCAGCAGCTTAGGCCCGGGTGGAGGCAATCAGCCCCAGCATTTT. Its protein is CASSLGPGGGNQPQHF.

The gene calls are TRBV7-3 and TRBJ2-3; D ambiguous. The germline CDR1 and CDR2 sequences are SGHTA and FQGTGA. The CDR3 contains 15 residues. Trimming left V 0 bases short and J 3 bases short, with 10 bases between. CDR3 bases: TGTGCCAGCAGCTTAACTTTAAGTGTGACAGATACGCAGTATTTT. Its protein product is CASSLTLSVTDTQYF.